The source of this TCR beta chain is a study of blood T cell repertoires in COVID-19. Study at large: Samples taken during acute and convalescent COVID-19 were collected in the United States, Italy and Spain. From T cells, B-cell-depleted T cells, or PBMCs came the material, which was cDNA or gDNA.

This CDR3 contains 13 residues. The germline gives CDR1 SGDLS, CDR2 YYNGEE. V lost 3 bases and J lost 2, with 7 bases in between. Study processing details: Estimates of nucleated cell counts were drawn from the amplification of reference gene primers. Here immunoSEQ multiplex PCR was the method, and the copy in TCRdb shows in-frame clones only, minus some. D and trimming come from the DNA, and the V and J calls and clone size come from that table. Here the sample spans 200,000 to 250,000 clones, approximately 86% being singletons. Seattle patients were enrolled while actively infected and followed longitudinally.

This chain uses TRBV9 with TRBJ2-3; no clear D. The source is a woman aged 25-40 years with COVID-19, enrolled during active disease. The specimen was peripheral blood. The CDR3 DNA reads TGTGCCAGCAGCGGAGATGACACAGATACGCAGTATTTT. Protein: CASSGDDTDTQYF.